This T cell receptor beta chain was recovered during a study of OX40 agonist ivuxolimab in advanced cancers. Sequencing used immunoSEQ multiplex PCR; TCRdb keeps in-frame clones, though not all of them. The table shows approximately 110,000 clones, with 92% occurring only once. This CDR3 spans 11 amino acids. V dropped 9 bases and J dropped 1 base, with 3 bases sitting between them. Germline V gene sequence: CDR1 SGHAT, CDR2 FQDESV (reference sequence). This chain links TRBV11-1 with TRBJ2-2; D gene unclear. This clonotype was obtained from an adult with an advanced solid tumor such as melanoma, head and neck, liver or kidney cancer. The material sequenced was CD4+ or CD8+ T cells sorted from blood, taken in a trial of the OX40 agonist ivuxolimab. CDR3 amino acids: CASWNTGELFF. The CDR3 nucleotides read TGTGCCAGTTGGAACACCGGGGAGCTGTTTTTT.